This T cell receptor (beta chain) was obtained from a study of cytomegalovirus exposure and HLA in healthy donors. Regarding the study as a whole: In a later analysis, TCR beta V- and J-gene trimming was associated with a missense DCLRE1C variant. Highly shared sequence variants in one cluster were likely a sequencing artifact. Associated with cytomegalovirus, according to the listing, were around 160 TCR beta chains. In a later analysis, TCR association rates varied by HLA locus: DRB1 most, HLA-C fewest.

PCR involved 60 Vbeta and 13 Jbeta primers. Here immunoSEQ multiplex PCR was the method, and the copy in TCRdb shows in-frame clones only, minus some. The sample has over 100,000 clones, about 62% seen once. About this clone itself: Its antigen is undetermined.

Germline CDR1 SNHLY, CDR2 FYNNEI. Trimming cost V 2 bases and J 6 bases, with 13 bases left between them. This CDR3 comprises 14 residues. This chain uses TRBV2 with TRBJ1-2, with a tentative D call TRBD1 (5 bases). This TCR derives from a woman aged 35 to 49 in good health and CMV-seropositive. Sequences were obtained from PBMCs. CDR3 protein: CASSETRREDGYTF. The CDR3 DNA reads TGTGCCAGCAGTGAAACCCGCAGGGAGGATGGCTACACCTTC.